The subject of this entry is one T cell receptor beta chain. Its antigen remains unidentified. The data belong to a study of T cell repertoires in cytomegalovirus infection. On the study more broadly: Matching HLA type and CMV infection were both indicated by public TCR beta signatures. Study-level findings and limits: Identification of carriers of CMV plus the relevant HLA was achieved through cumulative public TCR beta family frequency.

CDR3 length equals 15 residues. Germline V CDR1 and CDR2: DFQATT, SNEGSKA (reference sequence). The V end was cut by 0 bases, the J end by 8 bases, with 19 bases between. TCRdb processed the reads anew with MiXCR; each CDR3 protein has one entry. The sample contains 500,000 to 600,000 distinct CDR3 sequences, about 15% of which appear only once. Material for sequencing was CD8+ T cells from PBMCs. This rearrangement joins TRBV20-1 to TRBJ1-2; D uncertain. The TCR was taken from a human donor in good health (CMV status not recorded). Some clones in this sample may be carry-over from other donors' samples. The CDR3 loop reads CSARDREGIAEGYTF. The CDR3 DNA reads as TGCAGTGCTAGAGATCGAGAAGGAATTGCGGAAGGCTACACCTTC.